A single sample gave rise to the 27 T cell receptor beta chains below, sequenced in a study of radiotherapy plus CTLA-4 blockade in lung cancer. Sequencing used immunoSEQ multiplex PCR; TCRdb keeps in-frame clones, though not all of them. In the table there are more than 75,000 clones, 85% to 90% of which are singletons. Source: peripheral blood, taken from a patient treated with radiotherapy plus ipilimumab. These receptor sequences come from a human donor with non-small cell lung cancer who had stable disease on radiotherapy plus ipilimumab.

This rearrangement joins TRBV11-3 to TRBJ2-7; 15 bases fit TRBD2. Germline V gene lookup returns CDR1 SGHNT and CDR2 YENEEA. The CDR3 spans 18 residues. With 4 bases clipped from V and 3 bases from J, the junction kept 10 bases outside the gene matches. CDR3 residues: CASSSWTSGRAVGYEQYF. CDR3 nucleotide sequence: TGTGCCAGCAGCTCCTGGACTAGCGGGAGGGCCGTGGGCTACGAGCAGTACTTC.

V is TRBV27 and J is TRBJ1-5; D is ambiguous. Trimming stripped 8 bases from V and 6 bases from J, with 2 bases between. The CDR3 is 9 residues long. The V gene's germline CDR1 is MNHEY and CDR2 SMNVEV (reference sequence). CDR3 nucleotide sequence: TGTGCCAGCGGTCAGCCCCAGCATTTT. This translates into CASGQPQHF.

The CDR3 region is CASSPRTDEKLFF. For the CDR3, the DNA is TGTGCCAGCTCCCCTCGGACGGATGAAAAACTGTTTTTT. This chain uses TRBV18 with TRBJ1-4; D remains ambiguous. V lost 6 bases and J 6 bases, leaving 11 bases between the germline ends. Germline V gene data show CDR1 as KGHSH and CDR2 as LQKENI. CDR3 length: 13 amino acids.

This clone was observed a single time. V usage is TRBV30 and J usage is TRBJ2-2; 9 bases match TRBD1. CDR3 length equals 14 residues. Trimming removed 3 bases from V and 4 bases from J; junction bases left unmatched: 3. CDR1 is GTSNPN, CDR2 SVGIG, per germline (reference sequence). CDR3 nucleotide sequence: TGTGCCTGGAGAGGGACAGGGATCACCGGGGAGCTGTTTTTT. It translates to CAWRGTGITGELFF.

The rearrangement uses TRBV4-1 and TRBJ1-3; D unclear. Trimming pared 0 bases from V and 1 base from J, leaving 16 bases between. CDR1 MGHRA and CDR2 YSYEKL come from the germline V gene. The CDR3 covers 18 residues. CDR3 in amino acids: CASSQEGQHSDSGNTIYF. The DNA for the CDR3 is TGCGCCAGCAGCCAAGAGGGTCAGCACAGTGATTCTGGAAACACCATATATTTT.

The chain employs TRBV7-8 and TRBJ1-4; the D is unclear. CDR1 is SGHVS, CDR2 FQNEAQ, per germline. This CDR3 is 12 amino acids long. Trimming stripped 6 bases from V and 0 bases from J, with 2 bases between. The CDR3 DNA follows: TGTGCCAGCAGGGCAACTAATGAAAAACTGTTTTTT. This sequence encodes CASRATNEKLFF.

The chain recombines TRBV27 with TRBJ2-7, with no clear D. The CDR3 spans 13 residues. The V gene lost 3 bases and the J gene lost 4 bases, with 10 bases spanning the gap. Germline V gene lookup returns CDR1 MNHEY and CDR2 SMNVEV (reference sequence). The CDR3 nucleotides are TGTGCCAGCAGTTTCGACTCCTCATACGAGCAGTACTTC. This codes for CASSFDSSYEQYF.

This chain connects TRBV10-3 to TRBJ2-5; TRBD1 matches 7 bases. V lost 2 bases and J lost 4; bases outside the gene matches: 1. The CDR3 loop spans 13 amino acids. Germline lookup yields CDR1 ENHRY and CDR2 SYGVKD. The CDR3 reads CAISERQGETQYF. CDR3 bases: TGTGCCATCAGTGAGCGACAGGGAGAGACCCAGTACTTC.

The rearrangement links TRBV9 to TRBJ1-6; D not resolved. This CDR3 is 14 amino acids long. Germline loops: CDR1 SGDLS, CDR2 YYNGEE. With 0 bases removed from V and 10 bases from J, the gap between germline ends came to 11 bases. DNA of the CDR3: TGTGCCAGCAGCGTAGTTGCCGAGAACTCACCCCTCCACTTT. Translation: CASSVVAENSPLHF.

The gene calls are TRBV21-1 and TRBJ2-7; the table's D call, TRBD1, has no DNA check behind it. TRBV21-1 is recorded as a pseudogene. The CDR3 covers 13 residues. CDR3 DNA: TGTGCCCCTAGTCTGGGACAGGGTTACGAGCAGTACTTC. Protein: CAPSLGQGYEQYF.

The chain carries TRBV27 and TRBJ2-6, with D hard to call. The CDR3 runs to 12 residues. V lost 7 bases to trimming and J lost 3 bases, with 4 bases between them. Germline values: CDR1 MNHEY, CDR2 SMNVEV (reference sequence). The CDR3 DNA follows: TGTGCCAGCAAGAGTGGGGCCAACGTCCTGACTTTC. It is translated as CASKSGANVLTF.

This chain uses TRBV7-9 with TRBJ2-2; the match to TRBD1 covers 7 bases. Germline values: CDR1 SEHNR, CDR2 FQNEAQ (reference sequence). This CDR3 region has 15 residues. V trimming: 6 bases; J trimming: 0 bases; junction bases outside the gene matches: 4. CDR3 sequence reads: CASRIGGPNTGELFF. CDR3 DNA: TGTGCCAGCAGGATAGGGGGCCCGAACACCGGGGAGCTGTTTTTT. The variable domain in full, with the rest retrieved from reference TRBV7-9 and TRBJ2-2, is DTGVSQNPRHKITKRGQNVTFRCDPISEHNRLYWYRQTLGQGPEFLTYFQNEAQLEKSRLLSDRFSAERPKGSFSTLEIQRTEQGDSAMYLCASRIGGPNTGELFFGEGSRLTVL.

This clone was detected a few times. The genes are TRBV28 and TRBJ2-1, with TRBD1 as a possible D gene (6 bases). The V end lost 6 bases, the J end lost 10 bases, and 19 bases lay between the germline ends. This CDR3 region has 14 residues. CDR1 is MDHEN, CDR2 SYDVKM, per germline. CDR3 DNA sequence: TGTGCCAGCAGGCCGCCGGGACCTACAGGGGAGCAGTTCTTC. This encodes CASRPPGPTGEQFF.

This clone is a singleton in its sample. This chain uses TRBV28 with TRBJ2-5; the D gene could be TRBD1 or TRBD2 (6 bases each). V shed 5 bases and J shed 5 bases, with 15 bases lying between them. CDR3 length: 14 residues. The V gene's germline CDR1 is MDHEN and CDR2 SYDVKM. CDR3 residues: CASSGGLAMETQYF. As DNA, the CDR3 is TGTGCCAGCAGTGGGGGGCTAGCTATGGAGACCCAGTACTTC.

This clone was picked up one time. V and J are TRBV28 and TRBJ1-2; D uncertain. Trimming took off 4 bases at V and 4 bases at J, with 10 bases between the two ends. Germline loops: CDR1 MDHEN, CDR2 SYDVKM. The CDR3 consists of 13 residues. The CDR3 DNA follows: TGTGCCAGCAGTTCCACAGCTCCCTATGGCTACACCTTC. Translating it yields CASSSTAPYGYTF.

CDR3 protein: CAWSETGAGELFF. CDR3 nucleotide sequence: TGTGCCTGGAGTGAAACAGGGGCCGGGGAGCTGTTTTTT. The V call is TRBV30, the J call TRBJ2-2, with 7 bases lining up with TRBD1. Losses at the gene ends were 1 base for V and 6 bases for J; bases not matched to a gene: 2. This CDR3 spans 13 amino acids. Germline lookup yields CDR1 GTSNPN and CDR2 SVGIG (reference sequence).

V usage is TRBV11-2 and J usage is TRBJ1-4; D unresolved. The germline gives CDR1 SGHAT, CDR2 FQNNGV. The V end was cut by 2 bases, the J end by 2 bases, with 15 bases between. The CDR3 has 17 amino acids. This CDR3 reads CASSLNGIQTTNEKLFF. CDR3 in DNA: TGTGCCAGCAGCTTAAACGGGATCCAAACTACTAATGAAAAACTGTTTTTT.

The chain joins TRBV7-6 to TRBJ1-5; the match to TRBD1 covers 11 bases. Germline lookup yields CDR1 SGHVS and CDR2 FNYEAQ. With V trimmed by 1 base and J by 6 bases, 2 bases remained unmatched. The length of the CDR3 is 15 residues. The CDR3 spells CASSLGTGGSQPQHF. The CDR3 region has the DNA TGTGCCAGCAGCTTAGGGACAGGGGGCAGTCAGCCCCAGCATTTT.

This clone occurred a few times. This chain's CDR3 is CASSTGQGNEQYF. Here the CDR3 DNA reads TGTGCCAGCTCAACCGGACAGGGGAACGAGCAGTACTTC. V is TRBV18 and J is TRBJ2-7, with 9 bases fitting TRBD1. V lost 5 bases and J lost 5; bases outside the gene matches: 4. The CDR3 runs to 13 residues. Germline V gives CDR1 KGHSH, CDR2 LQKENI.

The CDR3: CASSYSRYGEQFF. CDR3 in DNA: TGTGCCAGCAGTTACTCGAGATATGGTGAGCAGTTCTTC. V is TRBV6-5 and J is TRBJ2-1; D is unresolved. CDR1 is MNHEY, CDR2 SVGAGI, per germline. V was shortened by 0 bases and J by 9 bases, with 9 bases between the two germline ends. This CDR3 comprises 13 residues.

The V gene is TRBV6-6, the J gene TRBJ2-1; D might be TRBD2 (6 bases). The CDR3 has 16 amino acids. CDR1 MNHNY and CDR2 SVGAGI come from the germline V gene (reference sequence). Trimming left V 6 bases short and J 2 bases short, with 17 bases between. The CDR3 loop reads CASRKAGGETYNEQFF. DNA of the CDR3: TGTGCCAGCAGAAAAGCCGGCGGGGAGACCTACAATGAGCAGTTCTTC.

This clone was seen only once. The CDR3 protein is CASSPDRRAGNTIYF. CDR3 bases: TGTGCCAGCAGCCCTGACAGGCGCGCTGGAAACACCATATATTTT. V and J are TRBV13 and TRBJ1-3, with a weak D call TRBD1 (6 bases). Germline V gene sequence: CDR1 PRHDT, CDR2 FYEKMQ (reference sequence). This CDR3 is built from 15 residues. Trimming took 5 bases from V and 2 from J, leaving 13 bases between them.

This chain uses TRBV18 with TRBJ2-2; D might be TRBD1 (6 bases). Germline V gives CDR1 KGHSH, CDR2 LQKENI. The CDR3 runs to 16 residues. Trimming cost V 1 base and J 4 bases, with 13 bases left between them. The CDR3 sequence: CASSPRGLRGTGELFF. CDR3 DNA: TGTGCCAGCTCACCACGGGGGCTACGAGGCACCGGGGAGCTGTTTTTT.

This chain connects TRBV7-8 to TRBJ2-7; 7 nucleotides match TRBD2. The CDR3 extends over 13 amino acids. Germline V gene sequence: CDR1 SGHVS, CDR2 FQNEAQ. V dropped 8 bases and J dropped 1; count of bases not matched to a gene: 5. The CDR3 DNA sequence: TGTGCCAGCGCGGGGCGGGAGTCCTACGAGCAGTACTTC. This gives the protein CASAGRESYEQYF.

This clone occurred once. The gene calls are TRBV19 and TRBJ2-7; D not resolved. This CDR3 spans 14 amino acids. Trimming took off 7 bases at V and 0 bases at J, with 13 bases between the two ends. CDR1 and CDR2 (germline): LNHDA, SQIVND (reference sequence). The CDR3 coding sequence is TGTGCCAGTACCCCGGACCGAAGCTCCTACGAGCAGTACTTC. The encoded protein is CASTPDRSSYEQYF.

This clone was found a few times. This chain joins TRBV2 and TRBJ2-5; possible D gene TRBD2, 6 bases. Germline V gives CDR1 SNHLY, CDR2 FYNNEI. This CDR3 has 13 residues. The V and J ends lost 8 bases and 5 bases respectively, with 15 bases between them. CDR3 nucleotide sequence: TGTGCCAGCCGACCGGGACTTCTGGAGACCCAGTACTTC. Its protein is CASRPGLLETQYF.

This sequence joins TRBV10-2 and TRBJ1-4; D gene uncertain. The length of the CDR3 is 16 residues. The V gene lost 3 bases and the J gene lost 8 bases, with 19 bases spanning the gap. Germline V CDR1 and CDR2: WSHSY, SAAADI. The CDR3 DNA follows: TGCGCCAGCAGTGAAGAGTCGGGAGAAGGTTACGAAAAACTGTTTTTT. This codes for CASSEESGEGYEKLFF.